A selection of T cell receptor beta chains follows, all from one sample in a study of OX40 agonist ivuxolimab in advanced cancers. TCRdb keeps only in-frame clones here, not all; method: immunoSEQ multiplex PCR. This sample carries some 74,000 clones, about 85% of them seen once, and the ten largest clones take about 4%. The source material was CD4+ or CD8+ T cells sorted from blood, sampled in a trial of the OX40 agonist ivuxolimab. Source of these receptors: an adult with an advanced solid tumor such as melanoma, head and neck, liver or kidney cancer. Each CDR3 is given with its conserved first and last residue. Clone size is given for some rows only: seen once, a few or many times, or a class if the clone is expanded.

TRBV28	-	TRBJ2-5	CASSLPSPPETQYF
TRBV6-5	-	TRBJ2-3	CASGKNEAADTQYF
TRBV10-3	-	TRBJ2-7	CAISITAGVAYEQYF
TRBV5-4	-	TRBJ2-7	CASSLDRGHSYEQYF
TRBV27	-	TRBJ1-3	CASSPPLYF
TRBV30	-	TRBJ2-1	CAWDHLAGASNEQFF
TRBV19	-	TRBJ2-2	CAGSGTDTGELFF
TRBV6-4	-	TRBJ1-5	CASSDSRGPQPQHF
TRBV9	-	TRBJ2-2	CASGEGSFTGELFF
TRBV29-1	-	TRBJ2-3	CSVVAITDTQYF
TRBV30	once	TRBJ2-7	CAWSVSVDEQYF
TRBV27	-	-	CASSQRQAAYEQYF
TRBV10-3	-	TRBJ2-3	CAISEEGDTQYF
TRBV5-5	-	TRBJ2-7	CASSLDPGTGGYEQYF
TRBV5-1	-	TRBJ1-1	CASSLGATGGTEAFF
TRBV6-4	-	TRBJ2-1	CASSDTPSGYNEQFF